This is a list of T cell receptor beta chains from one sample in a study of blood T cell repertoires in COVID-19. The repertoire was sequenced with immunoSEQ multiplex PCR; TCRdb's copy has only in-frame clones and lacks some. Found here are 200,000 to 300,000 clones, approximately 86% of them singletons; the top ten hold approximately 3%. The sample consisted of peripheral blood. These receptors came from a woman aged 25-40 years who had recovered from COVID-19. Each CDR3 is given with its conserved first and last residue. A D gene is named only where the DNA matches it firmly. For some rows the clone size is stated as once, few or many, or as a class when expanded; others skip it.

j_call clone_size v_call d_call cdr3_nt cdr3_aa
TRBJ1-1 - TRBV20-1 - TGCAGTGCCCTGGCGGGTACTGAAGCTTTCTTT CSALAGTEAFF
TRBJ2-3 - TRBV7-3 TRBD2 TGTGCCAGCAGCGTTTTTCCCGGGGGGACAGATACGCAGTATTTT CASSVFPGGTDTQYF
TRBJ2-1 - TRBV4-3 TRBD2 TGCGCCAGCAGCCAAGGAGTGGGGGGGGAGCAGTTCTTC CASSQGVGGEQFF
TRBJ2-7 few TRBV19 - TGTGCCAGTAGTATCTCCCAGGGCGGCGAGCAGTACTTC CASSISQGGEQYF
TRBJ2-1 - TRBV19 - TGTGCCAGTAGTAAAAGGGGCGCCTACAATGAGCAGTTCTTC CASSKRGAYNEQFF
TRBJ2-7 - TRBV15 - TGTGCCACCAGCAGAGACCGAGGGACACTGGACTCCTACGAGCAGTACTTC CATSRDRGTLDSYEQYF
TRBJ2-5 - TRBV19 - TGTGCCAGTAGTAAGACTATCAGAGAGACCCAGTACTTC CASSKTIRETQYF
TRBJ1-1 - TRBV6-5 - TGTGCCAGCATTCTAGGCATTATGAACACTGAAGCTTTCTTT CASILGIMNTEAFF
TRBJ2-5 - TRBV19 - TGTGCCAGTAGTGCTCGCCGGGAGACCCAGTACTTC CASSARRETQYF
TRBJ1-4 - TRBV18 - TGTGCCAGCTCACCAGTGGACATGGGGATGAATGAAAAACTGTTTTTT CASSPVDMGMNEKLFF
TRBJ2-7 - TRBV11-2 TRBD1 TGTGCCAGCAGCGCCGCGGGACAGGGGTACTACGAGCAGTACTTC CASSAAGQGYYEQYF
TRBJ2-1 - TRBV6-2/TRBV6-3 TRBD2 TGTGCCAGCAGTTCCTACGGGACTACCTACAATGAGCAGTTCTTC CASSSYGTTYNEQFF
TRBJ2-3 - TRBV7-9 - TGTGCCAGCAGCACCGAGTGGGGGGGCCAGGCAGATACGCAGTATTTT CASSTEWGGQADTQYF
TRBJ2-3 - TRBV2 - TGTGCCAGTGGTCCCGAGGCAGGGGAAAGAGATACGCAGTATTTT CASGPEAGERDTQYF
TRBJ1-1 - TRBV19 TRBD1 TGTGCCAGTAGTATCTGGGACAGTGAAGCTTTCTTT CASSIWDSEAFF
TRBJ1-2 - TRBV6-5 TRBD1 TGTGCCAGCAGCCAGGGACAGGGTCGTGGCTATGGCTACACCTTC CASSQGQGRGYGYTF
TRBJ2-1 - TRBV4-2 TRBD1 TGTGCCAGCAGCCAAGTACGGGACAGATACAATGAGCAGTTCTTC CASSQVRDRYNEQFF
TRBJ2-7 - TRBV4-3 - TGCGCCAGCAGCCCTACACAGGGCCGGGGTGGGGAGCAGTACTTC CASSPTQGRGGEQYF
TRBJ2-1 - TRBV7-2 TRBD2 TGTGCCAGCAGCCCAGACTCTAGCGGGGGACTTCCTTACAATGAGCAGTTCTTC CASSPDSSGGLPYNEQFF
TRBJ1-1 - TRBV13 - TGTGCCAGCAGACCCCCACAGGGAGCCCAGAACACTGAAGCTTTCTTT CASRPPQGAQNTEAFF
TRBJ2-3 - TRBV4-3 - TGCGCCAGCAGCCAAGATATGGCTTCTAGCACAGATACGCAGTATTTT CASSQDMASSTDTQYF
TRBJ2-3 - TRBV7-9 - TGTGCCAGCAGCACTCGAAGCAGGGTCGGCACAGATACGCAGTATTTT CASSTRSRVGTDTQYF
TRBJ2-5 - TRBV7-9 - TGTGCCAGCAGGGTGGTCGGTGAGACCCAGTACTTC CASRVVGETQYF
TRBJ2-3 - TRBV24-1 - TGTGCCACCAGTGACGACAGGTTTTCTAGCACAGATACGCAGTATTTT CATSDDRFSSTDTQYF
TRBJ1-1 - TRBV4-1 - TGCGCCAGCAGCCCTCTCGGGGGGCCGGTTGAAGCTTTCTTT CASSPLGGPVEAFF
TRBJ1-3 - TRBV9 TRBD1 TGTGCCAGCAGCACCAGGACAGGGAGCGGAAACACCATATATTTT CASSTRTGSGNTIYF